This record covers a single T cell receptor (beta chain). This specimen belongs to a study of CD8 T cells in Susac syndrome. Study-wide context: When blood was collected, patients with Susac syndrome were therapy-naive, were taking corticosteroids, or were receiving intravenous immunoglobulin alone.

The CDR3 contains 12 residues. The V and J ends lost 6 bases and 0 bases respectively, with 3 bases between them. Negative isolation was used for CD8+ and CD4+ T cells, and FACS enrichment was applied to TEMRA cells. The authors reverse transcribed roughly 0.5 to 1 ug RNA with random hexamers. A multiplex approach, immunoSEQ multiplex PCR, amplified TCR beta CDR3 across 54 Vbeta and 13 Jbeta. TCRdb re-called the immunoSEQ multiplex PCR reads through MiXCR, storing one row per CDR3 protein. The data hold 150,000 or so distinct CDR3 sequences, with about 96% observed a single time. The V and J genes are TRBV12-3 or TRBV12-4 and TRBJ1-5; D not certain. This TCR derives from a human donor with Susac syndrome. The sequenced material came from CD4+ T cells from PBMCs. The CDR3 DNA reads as TGTGCCAGCAGGGGTAGCAATCAGCCCCAGCATTTT. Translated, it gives CASRGSNQPQHF.